Listed below are T cell receptor beta chains from one sample, sequenced in a study of blood T cell repertoires in COVID-19. TCRdb's copy holds only in-frame clones and misses some; the assay was immunoSEQ multiplex PCR. Of about 190,000 clones detected, about 85% appear once; the ten largest clones hold less than 20%. Sequences were obtained from peripheral blood. These receptors all stem from a human donor in a cohort sampled during active COVID-19. CDR3s include the opening cysteine and the closing phenylalanine or tryptophan. D genes are given only for firm matches. Size values are once, few and many counts, or a class for expanded clones, and some rows have none.

TRBJ2-2	.	.	TRBV5-1	TGCGCCAGCAGCTGGGACTTCTCAAACACCGGGGAGCTGTTTTTT	CASSWDFSNTGELFF
TRBJ1-5	.	TRBD1	TRBV28	TGTGCCAGCGTCCAGGGGGGAGACCGATATCAGCCCCAGCATTTT	CASVQGGDRYQPQHF
TRBJ1-4	once	TRBD1	TRBV5-1	TGCGCCAGCACCTTGCGAGGGGGCGGTAATGAAAAACTGTTTTTT	CASTLRGGGNEKLFF
TRBJ2-1	.	TRBD2	TRBV18	TGTGCCAGCTCACCTCCTAGCGGGAGGGAGCGAAATGAGCAGTTCTTC	CASSPPSGRERNEQFF
TRBJ1-6	few	.	TRBV7-3	TGTGCCAGCAGCTTAACGGCCAAGGGGAATTCACCCCTCCACTTT	CASSLTAKGNSPLHF
TRBJ2-2	once	TRBD2	TRBV27	TGTGCCAGCAAGCGAGCTAGCGGAGTTACCGGGGAGCTGTTTTTT	CASKRASGVTGELFF
TRBJ1-4	.	.	TRBV21-1	TGTGCCAGCAGCAAAGCGGCGGGGGAAAAACTGTTTTTT	CASSKAAGEKLFF
TRBJ2-1	.	TRBD2	TRBV5-4	TGTGCCAGCAGCCTATTAGCGGGATCCTACAATGAGCAGTTCTTC	CASSLLAGSYNEQFF
TRBJ1-2	once	.	TRBV6-6	TGTGCCAGCAGACGAACGACGGAGTATGGCTACACCTTC	CASRRTTEYGYTF
TRBJ2-1	.	TRBD2	TRBV14	TGTGCCAGCAGCCAGGGACTAGCGGCCTACAATGAGCAGTTCTTC	CASSQGLAAYNEQFF
TRBJ2-3	few	.	TRBV5-6	TGTGCCAGCAGCTTGGACAGCCGCACAGATACGCAGTATTTT	CASSLDSRTDTQYF
TRBJ2-1	.	.	TRBV6-5	TGTGCCACTTACGTGGGAGGACAGGACCTCCCGATGCTGTTCTTC	CATYVGGQDLPMLFF
TRBJ2-7	.	TRBD1	TRBV4-1	TGCGCCAGCAGCCAGGGACAGCGAGACTACGAGCAGTACTTC	CASSQGQRDYEQYF
TRBJ2-2	.	.	TRBV24-1	TGTGCCCCCGGGTCAGGGCAAGGTTCTGGGGAGCTGTTTTTT	CAPGSGQGSGELFF
TRBJ2-1	.	.	TRBV7-2	TGTGCCAGCATCCCCCACAGCGGAGCTCCCTACAATGAGCAGTTCTTC	CASIPHSGAPYNEQFF
TRBJ1-2	once	TRBD1	TRBV5-1	TGCGCCAGCAGCTTCCCAGGACAGGTCGTCTCTTTC	CASSFPGQVVSF
TRBJ2-7	.	TRBD2	TRBV6-1	TGTGCCAGCAGTGAAGATTTCGGGACCCGCGGTCGCGGGGGGTCCGAGCAGTACTTC	CASSEDFGTRGRGGSEQYF
TRBJ2-7	.	TRBD2	TRBV18	TGTGCCAGCTCACCCAGGAGTAGCGGGAGCTCCTACGAGCAGTACTTC	CASSPRSSGSSYEQYF
TRBJ2-4	.	TRBD2	TRBV28	TGTGCCAGCAAACCGGGACTAGGAGGCATTCAGTACTTC	CASKPGLGGIQYF
TRBJ1-2	.	.	TRBV30	TGTGCCTGGAGTTTATCAGGGGACCATGGCTACACCTTC	CAWSLSGDHGYTF
TRBJ2-1	once	TRBD2	TRBV27	TGTGCCAGCAGTTTATCCGGGACTAGCGGATACAATGAGCAGTTCTTC	CASSLSGTSGYNEQFF
TRBJ1-2	.	.	TRBV10-2	TGCGCCAGCAGTGATTTGTTAGCTTATGGCTACACCTTC	CASSDLLAYGYTF
TRBJ2-5	.	TRBD2	TRBV4-1	TGCGCCAGCAGCCAAGACCCCCCGGGAGGGCCCTCTGGGACCCAGTACTTC	CASSQDPPGGPSGTQYF